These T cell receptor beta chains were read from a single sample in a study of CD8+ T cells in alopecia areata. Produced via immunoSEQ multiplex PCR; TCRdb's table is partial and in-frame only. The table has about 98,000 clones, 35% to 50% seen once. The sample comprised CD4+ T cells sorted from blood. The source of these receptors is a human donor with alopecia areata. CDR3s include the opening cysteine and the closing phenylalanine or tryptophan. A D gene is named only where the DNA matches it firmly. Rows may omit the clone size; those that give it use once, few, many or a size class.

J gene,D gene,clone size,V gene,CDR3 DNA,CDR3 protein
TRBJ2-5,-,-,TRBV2,TGTGCCAGCAGCGCGGACAGTAAAGAGACCCAGTACTTC,CASSADSKETQYF
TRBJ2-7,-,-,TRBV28,TGTGCCAGCAGTCCCACAGGGCGCGGCTCCTACGAGCAGTACTTC,CASSPTGRGSYEQYF
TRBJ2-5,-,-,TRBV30,TGTGCCTCCGACCGTTGGGGAGAGACCCAGTACTTC,CASDRWGETQYF
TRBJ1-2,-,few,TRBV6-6,TGTGCCAGCAGCGATATAGGCGGTGGTTATGGCTACACCTTC,CASSDIGGGYGYTF
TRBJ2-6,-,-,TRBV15,TGTGCCACCAGCACAGACACCTCTGGGGCCAACGTCCTGACTTTC,CATSTDTSGANVLTF
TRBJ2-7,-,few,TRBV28,TGTGCCAGCAGTTTAGGCGGGCTCCCCCAGCAGTACTTC,CASSLGGLPQQYF
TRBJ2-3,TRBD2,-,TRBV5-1,TGCGCCAGCAGCTTGGTTCTAGCGGGGGAAGATACGCAGTATTTT,CASSLVLAGEDTQYF
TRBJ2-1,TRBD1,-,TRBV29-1,TGCAGTGGAGCCGGGACAGCTTACAATGAGCAGTTCTTC,CSGAGTAYNEQFF
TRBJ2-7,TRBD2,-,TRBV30,TGTGCCTGGACCCCTGGGAGGGGCTATTCCTACGAGCAGTACTTC,CAWTPGRGYSYEQYF
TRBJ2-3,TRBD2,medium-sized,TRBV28,TGTGCCAGCAGTTTATTCGGGGGGTCGCAGTATTTT,CASSLFGGSQYF
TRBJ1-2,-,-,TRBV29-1,TGCAGCGTTGAAGGCGTCAGGTACTATGGCTACACCTTC,CSVEGVRYYGYTF
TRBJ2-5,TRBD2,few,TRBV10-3,TGTGCCATCAGTGAAAAGCGGGAGGGGGGACAAGAGACCCAGTACTTC,CAISEKREGGQETQYF
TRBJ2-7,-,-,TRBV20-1,TGCAGTGCTAGTGGGCCCAGGCAGTACTTC,CSASGPRQYF
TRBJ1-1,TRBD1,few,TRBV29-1,TGCAGCGCTTTACAGGGGTGGGCTGAAGCTTTCTTT,CSALQGWAEAFF
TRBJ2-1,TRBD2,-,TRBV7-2,TGTGCCAGCTGCTTAGAGAGCGGGGGCTACAATGAGCAGTTCTTC,CASCLESGGYNEQFF
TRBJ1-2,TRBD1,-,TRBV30,TGTGCCTGGAGACTCCAGGGGGGAAATGGCTACACCTTC,CAWRLQGGNGYTF
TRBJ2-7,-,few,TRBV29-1,TGCAGCGCCCTCGAGGGGGTCGGAGAGCAGTACTTC,CSALEGVGEQYF
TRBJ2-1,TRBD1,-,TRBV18,TGTGCCAGCTCACCACCCCCGGGACAGGTGGAGCAGTTCTTC,CASSPPPGQVEQFF
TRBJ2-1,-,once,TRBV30,TGTGCCTGGAGTAGGTGGGGGGAGTACAATGAGCAGTTCTTC,CAWSRWGEYNEQFF
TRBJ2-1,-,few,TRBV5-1,TGCGCCAGCAGCTTGGAACAAATACTGTACAATGAGCAGTTCTTC,CASSLEQILYNEQFF
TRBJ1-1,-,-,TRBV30,TGTGCCTGGAGTAGGGCGAACACTGAAGCTTTCTTT,CAWSRANTEAFF
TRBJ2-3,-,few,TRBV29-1,TGCAGCGTTGAGTACAGCACCACAGATACGCAGTATTTT,CSVEYSTTDTQYF
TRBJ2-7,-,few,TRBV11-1,TGTGCCAGCAGACTCCGGGCCAGGGATGACGAGCAGTACTTC,CASRLRARDDEQYF
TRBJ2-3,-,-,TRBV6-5,TGTGCCAGCAGTTACTCGAGCGGAGACACAGATACGCAGTATTTT,CASSYSSGDTDTQYF
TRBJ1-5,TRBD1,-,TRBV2,TGTGCCAGCAGTGGACAGGGCGACAATCAGCCCCAGCATTTT,CASSGQGDNQPQHF
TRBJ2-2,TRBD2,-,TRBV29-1,TGCAGCGTTGGAGTAGCGGGGGGGCCCGACACCGGGGAGCTGTTTTTT,CSVGVAGGPDTGELFF
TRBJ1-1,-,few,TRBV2,TGTGCCAGCAGTTTGCCGACTGGACAGATGAACACTGAAGCTTTCTTT,CASSLPTGQMNTEAFF